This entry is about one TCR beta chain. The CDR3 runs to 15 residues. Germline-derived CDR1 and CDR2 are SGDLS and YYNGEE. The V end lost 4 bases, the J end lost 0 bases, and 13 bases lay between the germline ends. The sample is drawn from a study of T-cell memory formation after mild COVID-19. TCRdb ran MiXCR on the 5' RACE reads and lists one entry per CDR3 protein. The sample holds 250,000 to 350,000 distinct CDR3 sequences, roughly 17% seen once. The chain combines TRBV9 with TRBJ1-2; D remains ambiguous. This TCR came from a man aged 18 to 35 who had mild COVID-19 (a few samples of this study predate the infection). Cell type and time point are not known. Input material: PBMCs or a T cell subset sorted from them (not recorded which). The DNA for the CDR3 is TGTGCCAGCAGCATGGGGATTGGGACTAACTATGGCTACACCTTC. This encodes CASSMGIGTNYGYTF.